The 3 T cell receptor beta chains given below trace back to one sample, sequenced in a study of PD-L1 blockade in urothelial cancer. TCRdb's table, derived via immunoSEQ multiplex PCR, lists solely in-frame clones and lacks some. Among about 38,000 clones listed, 82% were seen once. Here the sequenced sample was PBMCs, taken around atezolizumab (anti-PD-L1) treatment. All receptors derive from a man aged 60 to 69 with urothelial cancer.

This chain links TRBV2 with TRBJ2-7, with D hard to call. This CDR3 spans 13 amino acids. Germline CDR1 is SNHLY and CDR2 is FYNNEI. Trimming left V 4 bases short and J 4 bases short, with 11 bases between. CDR3 region: CASSVLRDYEQYF. As DNA, the CDR3 is TGTGCCAGCAGTGTGTTGCGTGATTACGAGCAGTACTTC.

This chain uses TRBV15 with TRBJ2-2; D remains ambiguous. The CDR3 spans 13 residues. V lost 0 bases to trimming and J lost 8 bases, with 7 bases between them. Per germline, CDR1 LNHNV and CDR2 YYDKDF (reference sequence). The CDR3 region has the DNA TGTGCCACCAGCAGAGAATTATTAGGGGAGCTGTTTTTT. This gives the protein CATSRELLGELFF.

This chain uses TRBV19 with TRBJ1-1; 7 bases agree with TRBD1. V lost 5 bases, J lost 3 bases, and 12 bases stayed unmatched. CDR3 length equals 16 residues. Germline V gene lookup returns CDR1 LNHDA and CDR2 SQIVND (reference sequence). CDR3: CASSVQGLVVYTEAFF. The CDR3 region has the DNA TGTGCCAGTAGTGTACAGGGGCTAGTAGTCTACACTGAAGCTTTCTTT. Supplemented by reference TRBV19 and TRBJ1-1, the full variable domain reads DGGITQSPKYLFRKEGQNVTLSCEQNLNHDAMYWYRQDPGQGLRLIYYSQIVNDFQKGDIAEGYSVSREKKESFPLTVTSAQKNPTAFYLCASSVQGLVVYTEAFFGQGTRLTVV.